The 2 T cell receptor beta chains below come from one sample, sequenced in a study of shared clonotypes between healthy human individuals. The table came from immunoSEQ multiplex PCR; TCRdb's copy has only in-frame clones and leaves some out. Of around 600,000 clones listed, about 97% are singletons. The sample was naive CD4+ T cells sorted from blood. Noted subset: CD45RA+ positively selected. Receptors originate from a woman in her twenties or thirties in good health.

This clone appeared a single time. The chain combines TRBV11-2 with TRBJ2-2; 8 nucleotides line up with TRBD1. V dropped 2 bases and J dropped 5; count of bases not matched to a gene: 16. Looked up from germline, CDR1 is SGHAT and CDR2 is FQNNGV. The CDR3 consists of 19 residues. The chain's CDR3 is CASSLLAQKRQGSTGELFF. CDR3 nucleotides: TGTGCCAGCAGCTTATTGGCCCAAAAAAGACAGGGGTCGACCGGGGAGCTGTTTTTT. The full variable domain, its missing parts supplied by reference TRBV11-2 and TRBJ2-2, is EAGVAQSPRYKIIEKRQSVAFWCNPISGHATLYWYQQILGQGPKLLIQFQNNGVVDDSQLPKDRFSAERLKGVDSTLKIQPAKLEDSAVYLCASSLLAQKRQGSTGELFFGEGSRLTVL.

CDR3 DNA: TGCAGCGTTGAAACAACCGGGACTAGCGGGAGGGTGAGCTCCTACAATGAGCAGTTCTTC. This codes for CSVETTGTSGRVSSYNEQFF. The chain recombines TRBV29-1 with TRBJ2-1; 16 bases are shared with TRBD2. With V trimmed by 2 bases and J by 0 bases, 10 bases remained unmatched. In germline, CDR1 is SQVTM, CDR2 ANQGSEA. The length of the CDR3 is 20 residues.